This TCR beta chain was profiled in a study of shared clonotypes between healthy human individuals. At the level of the study: Each donor's CD8 memory used one plate, CD8 naive two, each CD4 subset three. Study conclusions and caveats: Memory subsets had estimated richness that was generally smaller than that of naive subsets.

Several immunoSEQ plates held equal portions of the genomic DNA taken from each subset. Clones were sequenced by immunoSEQ multiplex PCR, and TCRdb holds only the in-frame ones, with some missing. The table records about 100,000 clones, almost 70% of them present only once. This clone was observed a handful of times. The antigen is undetermined. The CDR3 runs to 15 residues. Per the germline V gene, CDR1 is MDHEN and CDR2 is SYDVKM. V was trimmed by 5 bases and J by 7 bases, leaving 18 bases between them. The receptor was isolated from a young man in good health. The chain couples TRBV28 to TRBJ1-5; a possible D gene is TRBD1 (6 bases). The specimen was memory CD8+ T cells sorted from blood. Sample subset: CD45RO+ cells pooled with CCR7-negative TemRA cells. Here the CDR3 reads CASSKRTDLRQPQHF. The CDR3 nucleotides read TGTGCCAGCAGTAAACGGACAGATCTTCGACAGCCCCAGCATTTT.